This T cell receptor beta chain is from a study of T cell responses to AZD1222 COVID-19 vaccine. The CDR3 extends over 16 amino acids. V was trimmed by 0 bases and J by 1 base, leaving 13 bases between them. CDR1 MNHNS and CDR2 SASEGT come from the germline V gene. Assay: immunoSEQ multiplex PCR; the TCRdb copy retains only in-frame clones and omits some. Counted here are around 120,000 clones, 88% occurring once; the ten biggest clones make up over 15%. A remark on this clone: Its antigen is not identified.

Study outcomes and limitations: Sampled repertoires all dated from after the peak T cell response. The study found vaccine-associated CD4 TCRs spanning spike, dominant at 160-218 and 743-854.

The V and J genes are TRBV6-1 and TRBJ2-7; D might be TRBD1 (6 bases). Sequenced material: peripheral blood, taken on day 0 of MenACWY control vaccination. The receptor comes from an adult in good health. CDR3 region: CASSEANRVRSYEQYF. CDR3 bases: TGTGCCAGCAGTGAAGCTAACAGGGTACGGTCCTACGAGCAGTACTTC.